In its sample, the clone carrying this T cell receptor (beta chain) was seen once. TCRdb's copy holds only in-frame clones and misses some; the assay was immunoSEQ multiplex PCR. The sample holds 300,000 or so clones; 75% to 90% are singletons and the top ten take roughly 3.7%. The data were taken from a study of blood T cell repertoires in COVID-19. Study-wide background: Samples representing acute and convalescent COVID-19 were sourced from the United States, Italy and Spain. PBMCs, B-cell-depleted T cells, or T cells provided the cDNA or gDNA that made up the material.

J was trimmed by 9 bases and V by 5 bases; bases with no gene match: 10. CDR1 and CDR2 from the germline V gene are MNHEY and SVGAGI. CDR3 length equals 14 residues. The sample consisted of peripheral blood. The chain employs TRBV6-5 and TRBJ1-2, with TRBD1 matching over 9 bases. The source of this sequence is a woman in her 40s with acute or convalescent COVID-19. The CDR3 sequence is CASSLTGGPRSYTF. The DNA of the CDR3 is TGTGCCAGCAGTCTTACAGGGGGCCCCCGTAGCTACACCTTC.